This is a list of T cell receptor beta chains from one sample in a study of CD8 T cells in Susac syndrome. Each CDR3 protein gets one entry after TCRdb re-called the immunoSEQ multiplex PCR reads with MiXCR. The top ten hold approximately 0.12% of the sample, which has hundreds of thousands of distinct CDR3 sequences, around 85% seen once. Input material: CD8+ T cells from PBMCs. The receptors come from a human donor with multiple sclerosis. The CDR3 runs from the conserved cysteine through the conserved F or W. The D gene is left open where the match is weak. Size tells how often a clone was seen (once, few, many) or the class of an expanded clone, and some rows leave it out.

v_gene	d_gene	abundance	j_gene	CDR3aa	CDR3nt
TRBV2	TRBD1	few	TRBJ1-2	CASSEAGTGYGYTF	TGTGCCAGCAGTGAAGCCGGGACAGGGTATGGCTACACCTTC
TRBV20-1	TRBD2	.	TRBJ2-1	CSARDPASGAAYNEQFF	TGCAGTGCTAGAGACCCCGCTAGCGGGGCAGCCTACAATGAGCAGTTCTTC
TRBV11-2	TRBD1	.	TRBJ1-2	CASAWLKGQGAKNYGYTF	TGTGCCAGCGCCTGGCTCAAAGGACAGGGGGCTAAAAACTATGGCTACACCTTC
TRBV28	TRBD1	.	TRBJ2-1	CASSQMRGGEGEQFF	TGTGCCAGCAGTCAGATGAGAGGGGGCGAGGGTGAGCAGTTCTTC
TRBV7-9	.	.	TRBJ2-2	CASSPPGTLDTGELFF	TGTGCCAGCAGCCCTCCTGGGACACTGGACACCGGGGAGCTGTTTTTT
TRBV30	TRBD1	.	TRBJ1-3	CAWSIGQGVPFGNTIYF	TGTGCCTGGAGTATCGGACAGGGGGTCCCTTTCGGAAACACCATATATTTT
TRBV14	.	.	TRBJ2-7	CASSIKNKGEQYF	TGTGCCAGCAGCATCAAGAACAAGGGCGAGCAGTACTTC
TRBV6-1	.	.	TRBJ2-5	CASSGALGSPQETQYF	TGTGCCAGCAGTGGAGCTCTGGGCTCTCCCCAAGAGACCCAGTACTTC
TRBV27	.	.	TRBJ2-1	CASSLLPPGLEQFF	TGTGCCAGCAGTTTACTCCCACCGGGCCTTGAGCAGTTCTTC
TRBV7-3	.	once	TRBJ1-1	CASSSMGGLAEAFF	TGTGCCAGCAGCTCAATGGGGGGCTTAGCTGAAGCTTTCTTT
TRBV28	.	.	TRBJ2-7	CASRKRRDSSYEQYF	TGTGCCAGCAGGAAGAGGCGGGACAGTAGCTACGAGCAGTACTTC
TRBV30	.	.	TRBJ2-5	CAWSRSGTPGETQYF	TGTGCCTGGAGCCGTTCGGGTACCCCGGGAGAGACCCAGTACTTC
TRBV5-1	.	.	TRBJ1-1	CASSLARQGTEAFF	TGCGCCAGCAGCTTGGCCCGCCAGGGGACTGAAGCTTTCTTT
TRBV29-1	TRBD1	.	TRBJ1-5	CSVVDRGNQPQHF	TGCAGCGTGGTAGACAGGGGGAATCAGCCCCAGCATTTT
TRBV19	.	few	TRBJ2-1	CASSILGNEQFF	TGTGCCAGTAGTATCTTGGGAAATGAGCAGTTCTTC
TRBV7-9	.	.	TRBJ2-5	CASSEWENQETQYF	TGTGCCAGCAGCGAGTGGGAGAACCAAGAGACCCAGTACTTC
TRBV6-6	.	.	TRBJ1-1	CASLVGIGSTEAFF	TGTGCCAGCTTAGTGGGTATTGGGTCCACTGAAGCTTTCTTT
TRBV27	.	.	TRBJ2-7	CASSLRGSGYYEQYF	TGTGCCAGCAGTTTACGGGGATCAGGGTACTACGAGCAGTACTTC
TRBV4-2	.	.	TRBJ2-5	CASSQDWGVREETQYF	TGTGCCAGCAGCCAAGATTGGGGGGTTAGGGAAGAGACCCAGTACTTC
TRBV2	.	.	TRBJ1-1	CASSQGIEAFF	TGTGCCAGCAGCCAGGGAATTGAAGCTTTCTTT
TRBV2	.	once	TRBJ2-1	CASSEFFAFSLSGAVF	TGTGCCAGCAGTGAGTTCTTTGCTTTTAGCTTGTCCGGGGCTGTCTTC
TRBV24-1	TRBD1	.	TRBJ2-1	CATSATGENEQFF	TGTGCCACCAGTGCCACAGGGGAAAATGAGCAGTTCTTC
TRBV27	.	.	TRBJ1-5	CASGDRSNQPQHF	TGTGCCAGCGGAGACAGGAGCAATCAGCCCCAGCATTTT
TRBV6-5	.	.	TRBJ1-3	CASSYYPAGVSGNTIYF	TGTGCCAGCAGTTACTACCCAGCGGGAGTCTCTGGAAACACCATATATTTT
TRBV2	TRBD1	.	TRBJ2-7	CASSEAAWTGGWEQYF	TGTGCCAGCAGTGAGGCGGCCTGGACAGGTGGGTGGGAGCAGTACTTC
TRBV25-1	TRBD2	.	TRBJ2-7	CASSELAGGHEQYF	TGTGCCAGCAGTGAACTAGCGGGGGGCCACGAGCAGTACTTC
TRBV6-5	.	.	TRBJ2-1	CASSYGRQGEGNEQFF	TGTGCCAGCAGTTACGGCCGGCAGGGGGAGGGCAATGAGCAGTTCTTC
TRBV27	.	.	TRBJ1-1	CATAIRGSNTEAFF	TGTGCCACCGCCATACGGGGGTCGAACACTGAAGCTTTCTTT
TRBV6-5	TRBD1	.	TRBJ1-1	CASSPPPGQITEAFF	TGTGCCAGCAGTCCCCCCCCGGGACAGATCACTGAAGCTTTCTTT
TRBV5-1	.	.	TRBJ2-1	CASSLDDGFGYHNEQFF	TGCGCCAGCAGCTTGGACGACGGTTTTGGTTATCACAATGAGCAGTTCTTC
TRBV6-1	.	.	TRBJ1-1	CASSPSIDWGEAFF	TGTGCCAGTTCTCCCTCTATCGACTGGGGGGAAGCTTTCTTT
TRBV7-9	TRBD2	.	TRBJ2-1	CASTPPAGGNEQFF	TGTGCCAGCACCCCACCAGCGGGGGGAAATGAGCAGTTCTTC
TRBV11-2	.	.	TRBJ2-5	CASSFQIVQQETRYF	TGTGCCAGCAGCTTCCAGATTGTCCAACAAGAGACCCGGTACTTC
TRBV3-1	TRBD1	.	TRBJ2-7	CASSFGTGGGVEQYF	TGTGCCAGCAGCTTTGGGACAGGGGGGGGTGTGGAGCAGTACTTC
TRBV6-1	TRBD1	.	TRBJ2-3	CASSKRGQGSDTQYF	TGTGCCAGCAGTAAGAGGGGACAGGGTTCCGATACGCAGTATTTT
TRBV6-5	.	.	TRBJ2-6	CASSYRAVNLLEGANVLTF	TGTGCCAGCAGTTACAGGGCGGTTAACCTCCTGGAGGGGGCCAACGTCCTGACTTTC
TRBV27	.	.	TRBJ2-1	CASSLASVDEQFF	TGTGCCAGCAGTTTAGCCAGCGTGGATGAGCAGTTCTTC
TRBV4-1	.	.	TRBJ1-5	CASSPQPDQPQHF	TGCGCCAGCAGCCCCCAGCCTGATCAGCCCCAGCATTTT